The 17 T cell receptor beta chains in this list originate from one sample, sequenced in a study of blood T cell repertoires in COVID-19. Here immunoSEQ multiplex PCR was the method, and the copy in TCRdb shows in-frame clones only, minus some. Among some 50,000 clones listed, 80% to 90% were seen once. The material sequenced was peripheral blood. Source of these receptors: a man aged 60 to 75 with acute or convalescent COVID-19.

This chain joins TRBV7-8 and TRBJ2-7, with a possible D match to TRBD1 (6 bases). V gave up 5 bases and J gave up 7 bases, with 12 bases separating them. The CDR3 covers 12 residues. Germline V gives CDR1 SGHVS, CDR2 FQNEAQ. The CDR3 sequence: CASSAQGMEQYF. In nucleotides, the CDR3 is TGTGCCAGCAGCGCTCAGGGGATGGAGCAGTACTTC. Full variable domain (rest looked up from reference TRBV7-8 and TRBJ2-7): GAGVSQSPRYKVAKRGQDVALRCDPISGHVSLFWYQQALGQGPEFLTYFQNEAQLDKSGLPSDRFFAERPEGSVSTLKIQRTQQEDSAVYLCASSAQGMEQYFGPGTRLTVT.

This chain links TRBV7-2 with TRBJ1-2; no clear D. The CDR3 loop spans 18 amino acids. V was trimmed by 5 bases and J by 5 bases, leaving 27 bases between them. Germline CDR1 and CDR2: SGHTA and FQGNSA. CDR3 in amino acids: CASSPEATARSRIYGYTF. The CDR3 nucleotides read TGTGCCAGCAGCCCAGAGGCCACCGCCCGGTCAAGAATTTATGGCTACACCTTC.

J is TRBJ1-2 and V is TRBV13; 7 nucleotides agree with TRBD1. The CDR3 runs to 16 residues. With 4 bases clipped from V and 4 bases from J, the junction kept 12 bases outside the gene matches. Germline lookup yields CDR1 PRHDT and CDR2 FYEKMQ (reference sequence). CDR3 sequence: CASSSKLKTGTYGYTF. CDR3 bases: TGTGCCAGCAGCTCGAAACTCAAGACAGGGACCTATGGCTACACCTTC.

CDR3 sequence reads: CASRGYRGTNEKLFF. The CDR3 DNA sequence: TGTGCCAGCAGGGGTTACAGGGGAACTAATGAAAAACTGTTTTTT. The V and J genes are TRBV6-5 and TRBJ1-4; TRBD1 matches 7 bases. Germline values: CDR1 MNHEY, CDR2 SVGAGI. The V gene end was trimmed by 6 bases and the J gene end by 1 base; junction bases not matched to a gene: 5. The CDR3 spans 15 residues.

This chain links TRBV5-4 with TRBJ2-1, with 8 positions matching TRBD2. This CDR3 is 15 amino acids long. Germline V lookup: CDR1 SGHNT, CDR2 YYREEE (reference sequence). The V gene end was trimmed by 0 bases and the J gene end by 9 bases; junction bases not matched to a gene: 8. CDR3 bases: TGTGCCAGCAGCTTGGCGGGGGGGCCACCCAGTGAGCAGTTCTTC. Amino acids: CASSLAGGPPSEQFF.

V is TRBV10-3 and J is TRBJ2-7; D ambiguous. From germline, CDR1 is ENHRY and CDR2 SYGVKD. Between the trimmed V and J ends, which lost 2 bases and 5 bases, there was a span of 10 bases. The CDR3 is 13 residues long. The CDR3 loop is CAISETPGDEQYF. CDR3 bases: TGTGCCATCAGTGAGACCCCCGGAGACGAGCAGTACTTC.

DNA of the CDR3: TGTGCCAGCAGCCAGAGGCGGGGTGCAGATACGCAGTATTTT. It is translated as CASSQRRGADTQYF. This rearrangement joins TRBV11-2 to TRBJ2-3; D possibly corresponds to TRBD2 (6 bases). This CDR3 has 14 amino acids. Trimming removed 5 bases from V and 4 bases from J, with 13 bases in between. CDR1 is SGHAT and CDR2 is FQNNGV in the germline V gene.

The chain employs TRBV10-2 and TRBJ2-6, with D unclear. Trimming took off 11 bases at V and 2 bases at J, with 10 bases between the two ends. This CDR3 has 13 amino acids. Germline CDR1 is WSHSY and CDR2 is SAAADI. The CDR3 is CAAKQPGANVLTF. The CDR3 region has the DNA TGCGCCGCCAAACAGCCTGGGGCCAACGTCCTGACTTTC.

The chain carries TRBV5-1 and TRBJ2-1; TRBD1 aligns across 8 bases. J was trimmed by 2 bases and V by 0 bases; bases with no gene match: 4. This CDR3 contains 16 residues. Germline lookup yields CDR1 SGHRS and CDR2 YFSETQ. CDR3 region: CASSLGETGAYNEQFF. The CDR3 nucleotides are TGCGCCAGCAGCTTGGGGGAGACAGGGGCCTACAATGAGCAGTTCTTC.

This clone was counted once. The chain carries TRBV7-3 and TRBJ2-1; maybe TRBD2 (6 bases). V was shortened by 2 bases and J by 10 bases, with 12 bases between the two germline ends. Germline V lookup: CDR1 SGHTA, CDR2 FQGTGA. The CDR3 runs to 13 residues. CDR3 nucleotides: TGTGCCAGCAGCTTATCGTTGGGAGGCGAGCAGTTCTTC. Translating it yields CASSLSLGGEQFF.

The DNA for the CDR3 is TGTGCCAGCAGGACGACAGGGGCCCACGAGCAGTACTTC. Its translation: CASRTTGAHEQYF. The chain carries TRBV6-5 and TRBJ2-7; 8 nucleotides align to TRBD1. The CDR3 totals 13 residues. Per the germline V gene, CDR1 is MNHEY and CDR2 is SVGAGI. With V trimmed by 6 bases and J by 5 bases, 6 bases remained unmatched.

V and J are TRBV7-2 and TRBJ2-2; 9 bases map to TRBD1. After removal of 5 bases from V and 11 bases from J, the junction contained 21 bases not matched to a gene. This CDR3 is 18 amino acids long. Germline CDR1 reads SGHTA; CDR2 reads FQGNSA. In nucleotides, the CDR3 is TGTGCCAGCAGCCCGGCTCCAACCGGGACAGGGAGGAAGGTCGAGCTGTTTTTT. Its translation is CASSPAPTGTGRKVELFF.

Note on this clone: One end of the junction does not line up with germline, which may come from a read error. The chain has TRBV10-1 and TRBJ1-5; the D gene is possibly TRBD1 (5 bases). This CDR3 has 14 residues. The germline V gene encodes CDR1 WNHNN and CDR2 SYGVQD (reference sequence). CDR3: CASSERQSNRPQHF. For the CDR3, the DNA is TGCGCCAGCAGTGAGAGACAGAGCAATCGGCCCCAGCATTTT.

This chain uses TRBV29-1 with TRBJ2-6, with D hard to call. This CDR3 has 14 amino acids. V was cut by 2 bases and J by 2 bases, with 7 bases left in between. CDR1 and CDR2 (germline): SQVTM, ANQGSEA. Here the CDR3 DNA reads TGCAGCGTTGAATGGCCCACTGGGGCCAACGTCCTGACTTTC. It specifies CSVEWPTGANVLTF.

Of note for this clone: The sample carries other DNA sequences with the same CDR3. This chain connects TRBV12-3 or TRBV12-4 to TRBJ1-1; no firm D call. V was clipped by 3 bases and J by 7 bases, with 6 bases between them. This CDR3 has 11 residues. The DNA of the CDR3 is TGTGCCAGCAGTTTTAGAGGTGAAGCTTTCTTT. The encoded protein is CASSFRGEAFF.

The chain combines TRBV24-1 with TRBJ1-5; D gene ambiguous. CDR1 is KGHDR, CDR2 SFDVKD, per germline. V was pared by 2 bases and J by 1 base, with 8 bases between. The CDR3 spans 15 residues. Here the CDR3 reads CATSDSYGSNQPQHF. CDR3 nucleotides: TGTGCCACCAGTGATTCTTACGGGAGCAATCAGCCCCAGCATTTT.

This clone is a singleton in its sample. The V and J genes are TRBV7-7 and TRBJ2-1, with TRBD2 identical over 13 bases. The ends lost 5 bases at V and 0 bases at J; junction bases unmatched: 7. CDR1 and CDR2 from the germline V gene are SSHAT and FNYEAQ (reference sequence). The CDR3 sequence is 18 residues long. CDR3 region: CASSTGTSGTSSYNEQFF. CDR3 nucleotides: TGTGCCAGCAGCACCGGGACTAGCGGGACGAGCTCCTACAATGAGCAGTTCTTC.